Given below is one T cell receptor (beta chain) in context. Its target antigen remains unknown. Base qualities were left out, and no much larger clone turns up one base away. What the time point label conveys for this sample: less than 30 months on ibrutinib. For TCR beta library preparation, around 2 micrograms of genomic DNA were isolated from cryopreserved PBMCs. Longitudinal blood samples from CLL patients on ibrutinib monotherapy underwent high-throughput TCR beta sequencing. The patients took part in an open-label, single-center phase 2 trial of ibrutinib monotherapy. This specimen belongs to a study of cytotoxic CD8 clonotypes in ibrutinib-treated CLL (dated by TCRdb to about 2021). With respect to the entire study: The cohort was composed of around twelve relapsed/refractory and fewer than 16 treatment-naive patients; IGHV unmutated status was identified in some 17 patients. Responses were partial in some 24 patients and complete in 2; after median about 5.5 years follow-up, 14 stayed in remission and 12 progressed. Response samples were taken after a median of approximately 12 months on treatment, ranging from about 6 to 40 months. On average, each sample yielded around 270,000 productive templates and tens of thousands of productive rearrangements. Of the approximately 91 people in the trial, around 25 had longitudinal samples available. Cryopreserved peripheral blood mononuclear cells were collected before treatment, at response, and at either disease progression or sustained remission. All remission and progressive disease samples were collected while patients were still receiving ibrutinib.

Findings and caveats that apply to the study as a whole: Public clonotypes were found to be uncommon and were observed to contract or remain stable during treatment; the increase in clonality was shown to reflect expansion of private clonotypes at ibrutinib response. Baseline clonality exceeded that of age-matched healthy donors and correlated strongly with circulating CD8+ T-cell counts. An increase in clonality was observed at ibrutinib response, with clonality remaining stable during sustained remission and falling back toward baseline at progression. Sampling times were not matched between sustained-remission and progressing patients, and lymph node repertoires were not studied.

Each clonotype received, on average, 10x coverage in deep resolution sequencing performed on a MiSeq, where the target depth lay between 1 in 1 million and 1 in 200,000 T cells. The immunoSEQ hsTCRB Kit was used to generate the TCR beta libraries. Concerning the study's data processing: Data were analyzed with ImmunoSEQ Data Assistant and ImmunoSEQ Analyzer, with V, D and J genes assigned per IMGT definitions. Clonality, which ranges from 0 to 1, was calculated by subtracting the normalized Shannon entropy of productive rearrangement frequencies from one. Only overrepresented clonotypes making up at least 0.05% of each patient's repertoire were included in the public clonotype analysis. About twelve age-matched healthy donor repertoires from immuneACCESS were used as controls for clonality. TCRdb provides this immuneACCESS table in a form limited to in-frame rearrangements. Some clones are lacking; in checked studies, under half of them reflect an unresolved V gene, and why the rest are absent is not known. For V, J and clone size, that table is used; D and trimming come from the DNA. Within this sample are hundreds of thousands of clones, with about three quarters of them counted one time only. The top ten clonotypes cover just over 15% of the sample.

Specimen: PBMCs, collected after 24 months of ibrutinib treatment. This clonotype was obtained from a human donor with chronic lymphocytic leukemia.

The CDR3 protein: CASSPLEGKGTEAFF. The sequenced DNA: TGTGCCAGTAGTCCTCTCGAGGGAAAAGGCACTGAAGCTTTCTTT. This receptor chain uses TRBV19 and TRBJ1-1; no D segment can be confidently identified. CDR1 and CDR2 were assigned from the germline V gene (reference sequence) as LNHDA and SQIVND. The CDR3 measures 15 amino acids from cysteine to phenylalanine. Only the CDR3 DNA stays, 45 bases, in frame from base 1. V is shortened by 5 bases, J by 4 bases, and the region joining them spans 17 bases.